The next 22 T cell receptor beta chains were all read from a single sample in a study of blood T cell repertoires in COVID-19. Assay: immunoSEQ multiplex PCR; the TCRdb copy retains only in-frame clones and omits some. The repertoire holds a few hundred thousand clones, under 85% seen once, with about 4.8% in the top ten. The sequenced sample consisted of PBMCs or T cells enriched from blood (not recorded which). These receptors were taken from a woman between 45 and 65 years old who had recovered from COVID-19.

This clone has just one count. This chain's CDR3 is CASSQESGVGYTF. The CDR3 DNA sequence: TGTGCCAGCAGCCAAGAGTCAGGGGTCGGCTACACCTTC. This chain uses TRBV14 with TRBJ1-2, with D perhaps TRBD1 (6 bases). The V gene lost 0 bases and the J gene lost 8 bases, with 10 bases spanning the gap. Germline V gene lookup returns CDR1 SGHDN and CDR2 FVKESK. The CDR3 is made up of 13 amino acids.

This rearrangement joins TRBV19 to TRBJ1-2, with TRBD1 matching 8 bases. In germline, CDR1 is LNHDA, CDR2 SQIVND (reference sequence). The CDR3 consists of 12 residues. Trimming removed 10 bases from V and 4 bases from J; junction bases left unmatched: 5. The CDR3 nucleotides read TGTGCCATATCGGACAGGGTCTATGGCTACACCTTC. This encodes CAISDRVYGYTF.

J is TRBJ2-2 and V is TRBV7-2; D is perhaps TRBD1 (5 bases). The CDR3 extends over 15 amino acids. The V end was cut by 5 bases, the J end by 4 bases, with 14 bases between. CDR1 and CDR2 (germline): SGHTA, FQGNSA. CDR3: CASSPLGHITGELFF. CDR3 bases: TGTGCCAGCAGCCCGCTGGGGCACATCACCGGGGAGCTGTTTTTT.

V is TRBV6-5 and J is TRBJ1-1; TRBD1 matches at 7 bases. Germline V gene data show CDR1 as MNHEY and CDR2 as SVGAGI. This CDR3 has 14 amino acids. Germline trimming cut 6 bases from V and 1 base from J; bases unmatched to any gene: 5. CDR3 amino acids: CASRTGTANTEAFF. Here the CDR3 DNA reads TGTGCCAGCAGGACCGGGACAGCGAACACTGAAGCTTTCTTT.

The CDR3 sequence: CAWSGGTLGATAFF. As DNA, the CDR3 is TGTGCCTGGAGCGGGGGGACGCTCGGGGCCACGGCTTTCTTT. The chain uses TRBV30 and TRBJ1-1; D possibly corresponds to TRBD1 (5 bases). Germline V lookup: CDR1 GTSNPN, CDR2 SVGIG (reference sequence). V was trimmed by 3 bases and J by 11 bases, leaving 22 bases between them. The CDR3 contains 14 residues.

The chain joins TRBV7-9 to TRBJ2-1, with D possibly matching TRBD1 (6 bases). CDR1 is SEHNR and CDR2 is FQNEAQ in the germline V gene (reference sequence). The germline V and J ends were trimmed by 3 bases and 0 bases, with 9 bases remaining between them. CDR3 length equals 15 residues. CDR3 region: CASSFEGHSYNEQFF. As DNA, the CDR3 is TGTGCCAGCAGCTTTGAGGGACACTCCTACAATGAGCAGTTCTTC.

V and J are TRBV5-1 and TRBJ1-6, with 9 bases lining up with TRBD1. The ends lost 3 bases at V and 7 bases at J; junction bases unmatched: 5. CDR1 and CDR2 from the germline V gene are SGHRS and YFSETQ. The length of the CDR3 is 15 residues. The CDR3 DNA reads TGCGCCAGCAGCTGGGGACAGGGCCCAAATTCACCCCTCCACTTT. Amino acid sequence: CASSWGQGPNSPLHF.

V usage is TRBV5-4 and J usage is TRBJ2-1, with 7 bases that match TRBD2. CDR1 and CDR2 from the germline V gene are SGHNT and YYREEE (reference sequence). The J segment lost 9 bases and the V segment lost 2 bases, leaving 5 bases of the junction unmatched. The CDR3 spans 13 residues. DNA of the CDR3: TGTGCCAGCAGCTTCACGGGGAGGGGTGAGCAGTTCTTC. Its protein is CASSFTGRGEQFF.

V gene TRBV11-3 combines with J gene TRBJ1-1; D call uncertain. Germline V gene sequence: CDR1 SGHNT, CDR2 YENEEA. The V gene lost 5 bases and the J gene lost 2 bases, with 15 bases spanning the gap. This CDR3 contains 15 residues. The CDR3 DNA reads as TGTGCCAGCAGCCCGCGGGCCAGAGACAACACTGAAGCTTTCTTT. This translates into CASSPRARDNTEAFF.

CDR3 sequence (DNA): TGTGCCACCAGTGATTTGCGACAGGGAAGCACAGATACGCAGTATTTT. This codes for CATSDLRQGSTDTQYF. This chain links TRBV24-1 with TRBJ2-3; 7 nucleotides align to TRBD1. The CDR3 sequence is 16 residues long. The germline V gene has CDR1 KGHDR and CDR2 SFDVKD. Trimming took 0 bases from V and 0 from J; bases not matched to a gene: 2.

The V call is TRBV6-2 or TRBV6-3, the J call TRBJ2-7, with 7 bases aligning to TRBD2. Trimming at V came to 6 bases and at J to 0 bases, leaving 14 bases not matched to a gene. Germline CDR1 MNHEY, CDR2 SVGEGT. This CDR3 comprises 17 residues. Written as DNA, the CDR3 is TGTGCCAGCAGCCAACCCACAGCGGGGTCCCTCTCCTACGAGCAGTACTTC. Translated: CASSQPTAGSLSYEQYF.

The chain couples TRBV7-9 to TRBJ2-7, with D perhaps matching TRBD2 (6 bases). Germline V CDR1 and CDR2: SEHNR, FQNEAQ (reference sequence). V was pared by 0 bases and J by 2 bases, with 11 bases between. The CDR3 contains 15 residues. The chain's CDR3 is CASSLAGTVAYEQYF. DNA for the CDR3: TGTGCCAGCAGCTTAGCGGGGACTGTGGCCTACGAGCAGTACTTC.

The CDR3 coding sequence is TGTGCCAGCGATCCCAGTATGAACACTGAAGCTTTCTTT. Protein sequence: CASDPSMNTEAFF. The chain couples TRBV6-5 to TRBJ1-1; D unresolved. V was trimmed by 8 bases and J by 0 bases, leaving 10 bases between them. The germline CDR1 and CDR2 sequences are MNHEY and SVGAGI. CDR3 size: 13 residues.

This clone was detected only a few times. The CDR3 is CASSLRPRGKPQHF. The CDR3 nucleotides are TGTGCCAGCAGCTTACGCCCCCGGGGGAAGCCCCAGCATTTT. V is TRBV7-8 and J is TRBJ1-5; D perhaps matches TRBD1 (5 bases). CDR1 and CDR2 from the germline V gene are SGHVS and FQNEAQ. V lost 2 bases, J lost 8 bases, and 13 bases lay in between. The CDR3 is made up of 14 amino acids.

This clone was recorded only once. V is TRBV5-1 and J is TRBJ1-3; D possibly corresponds to TRBD1 (6 bases). The CDR3 covers 16 residues. Germline V gene lookup returns CDR1 SGHRS and CDR2 YFSETQ. The germline V and J ends were trimmed by 2 bases and 1 base, with 13 bases remaining between them. CDR3 coding DNA: TGCGCCAGCAGCTTTGGGGGGGCTGCGTCTGGAAACACCATATATTTT. Translated: CASSFGGAASGNTIYF.

V gene TRBV14 combines with J gene TRBJ2-7; maybe TRBD1 (6 bases). Deletions cut 0 bases from V and 10 bases from J, with 13 bases between. The CDR3 is made up of 13 amino acids. CDR1 and CDR2 (germline): SGHDN, FVKESK. The chain's CDR3 is CASSQDLQGQQYF. The CDR3 DNA is TGTGCCAGCAGCCAAGATTTACAGGGCCAACAGTACTTC.

This clone was found a few times. The J gene is TRBJ1-2, the V gene TRBV7-2; D is possibly TRBD1 (5 bases). This CDR3 is 14 amino acids long. V was trimmed by 4 bases and J by 7 bases, leaving 16 bases between them. The germline V gene encodes CDR1 SGHTA and CDR2 FQGNSA. The CDR3 DNA sequence: TGTGCCAGCAGCTCTCTGGCGAACACAGGTGGCTACACCTTC. It codes for CASSSLANTGGYTF.

The rearrangement links TRBV6-1 to TRBJ2-7, with a weak D call TRBD1 (7 bases). Germline V lookup: CDR1 MNHNS, CDR2 SASEGT. The CDR3 has 18 residues. V shed 3 bases and J shed 1 base, with 22 bases lying between them. The CDR3 reads CASSDPTGSGLRSYEQYF. In DNA, the CDR3 is TGTGCCAGCAGTGACCCGACAGGGTCTGGACTAAGGTCCTACGAGCAGTACTTC.

The V and J genes are TRBV19 and TRBJ1-3; no reliable D call. The germline V gene encodes CDR1 LNHDA and CDR2 SQIVND (reference sequence). Trimming took 4 bases from V and 4 from J, leaving 17 bases between them. The length of the CDR3 is 16 residues. CDR3 amino acids: CASSTPPRGLGNTIYF. CDR3 in DNA: TGTGCCAGTAGTACCCCTCCGCGAGGTCTGGGAAACACCATATATTTT.

V usage is TRBV7-2 and J usage is TRBJ1-3; D might be TRBD1 (6 bases). The V gene lost 4 bases and the J gene lost 4 bases, with 11 bases spanning the gap. CDR3 length: 14 residues. CDR1 is SGHTA, CDR2 FQGNSA, per germline. In DNA form, the CDR3 reads TGTGCCAGCAGCTGGGACAACCGGGGAAACACCATATATTTT. Translation: CASSWDNRGNTIYF.

The chain has TRBV3-1 (or the pseudogene TRBV3-2) and TRBJ1-4, with D maybe TRBD1 (5 bases). Germline loops: CDR1 LGHDT, CDR2 YNNKEL (reference sequence). Deletions cut 11 bases from V and 4 bases from J, with 17 bases between. This CDR3 comprises 14 residues. CDR3 coding DNA: TGTGCCGCGGGGCAGGAATATGGTAATGAAAAACTGTTTTTT. This codes for CAAGQEYGNEKLFF.

For the CDR3, the DNA is TGCGCCAGCAGCTTGACAGTAGGGGGCCTTGGCTACACCTTC. Its protein is CASSLTVGGLGYTF. This sequence joins TRBV5-1 and TRBJ1-2; 7 bases map to TRBD1. Germline V gene data show CDR1 as SGHRS and CDR2 as YFSETQ. The CDR3 is made up of 14 amino acids. The V segment lost 1 base and the J segment 7 bases; nucleotides outside the gene matches: 7.